The source of this TCR beta chain is a study of T cell changes during pregnancy in multiple sclerosis. This clone was detected once. Assay: immunoSEQ multiplex PCR; the TCRdb copy retains only in-frame clones and omits some. The table has about 70,000 clones, around 92% seen once. This CDR3 is 14 amino acids long. Trimming took off 5 bases at V and 4 bases at J, with 12 bases between the two ends. CDR1 PRHDT and CDR2 FYEKMQ come from the germline V gene (reference sequence). The TCR originated in a female donor in good health, enrolled as a control in a pregnancy study. The chain couples TRBV13 to TRBJ1-3; tentatively, D is TRBD1 (5 bases). This material consisted of CD8+ T cells from peripheral blood mononuclear cells, taken in the third trimester of pregnancy. The CDR3 DNA reads TGTGCCAGCAGCCCGGGGGGACCCGGAAACACCATATATTTT. It is translated as CASSPGGPGNTIYF.